Listed below are T cell receptor beta chains from one sample, sequenced in a study of pediatric ulcerative colitis. Sequenced by immunoSEQ multiplex PCR; TCRdb stores in-frame clones only, minus some. This table has approximately 40,000 clones, around 75% appearing once. Source material: gut tissue. All receptors come from a boy between 10 and 17 years old with severe ulcerative colitis. The CDR3 runs from the conserved cysteine through the conserved F or W. D genes are given only for firm matches. Clone size is not always given. Where it is, it says once, few, many or a class for expanded clones.

clone_size: NA
v_call: TRBV11-1
d_call: NA
j_call: TRBJ2-5
cdr3_length: 14
cdr3_nt: TGTGCCAGCAGCAGCGACAGGATCGAAGAGACCCAGTACTTC
cdr3_aa: CASSSDRIEETQYF

clone_size: NA
v_call: TRBV9
d_call: NA
j_call: TRBJ2-3
cdr3_length: 13
cdr3_nt: TGTGCCAGCAGCGTAGGCGCGGGGGATACGCAGTATTTT
cdr3_aa: CASSVGAGDTQYF

clone_size: few
v_call: TRBV7-2
d_call: NA
j_call: TRBJ2-3
cdr3_length: 15
cdr3_nt: TGTGCCAGCAGCTTCAATAGTGGGGGGTTGGATACGCAGTATTTT
cdr3_aa: CASSFNSGGLDTQYF

clone_size: NA
v_call: TRBV6-5
d_call: NA
j_call: TRBJ2-1
cdr3_length: 11
cdr3_nt: TGTGCCGTAACGGGGTACAATGAGCAGTTCTTC
cdr3_aa: CAVTGYNEQFF

clone_size: once
v_call: TRBV9
d_call: NA
j_call: TRBJ2-2
cdr3_length: 16
cdr3_nt: TGTGCCAGCAGCGTAGATTCGGGGCCGGGCACCGGGGAGCTGTTTTTT
cdr3_aa: CASSVDSGPGTGELFF

clone_size: few
v_call: TRBV6-1
d_call: NA
j_call: TRBJ2-2
cdr3_length: 14
cdr3_nt: TGTGCCATGCGTACCGACGGATCCACCGGGGAGCTGTTTTTT
cdr3_aa: CAMRTDGSTGELFF

clone_size: NA
v_call: TRBV7-9
d_call: NA
j_call: TRBJ2-2
cdr3_length: 14
cdr3_nt: TGTGCCAGCAGCTTAGATTGGAACACCGGGGAGCTGTTTTTT
cdr3_aa: CASSLDWNTGELFF

clone_size: few
v_call: TRBV27
d_call: TRBD2
j_call: TRBJ2-7
cdr3_length: 15
cdr3_nt: TGTGCCAGCAGTCTCCGGGGGGAGGGCCCCTACGAGCAGTACTTC
cdr3_aa: CASSLRGEGPYEQYF

clone_size: medium-sized
v_call: TRBV5-1
d_call: TRBD1
j_call: TRBJ2-7
cdr3_length: 13
cdr3_nt: TGCGCCAGCAGCGTCGACAGGGGTCGAGAGCAGTACTTC
cdr3_aa: CASSVDRGREQYF

clone_size: NA
v_call: TRBV10-3
d_call: NA
j_call: TRBJ1-2
cdr3_length: 14
cdr3_nt: TGTGCCATCAGTGAGGGACGGGACAACTATGGCTACACCTTC
cdr3_aa: CAISEGRDNYGYTF

clone_size: NA
v_call: TRBV19
d_call: NA
j_call: TRBJ2-7
cdr3_length: 17
cdr3_nt: TGTGCCAGTAAAGGTATGATGGGGGAGCGAGGGGCCTACGAGCAGTACTTC
cdr3_aa: CASKGMMGERGAYEQYF

clone_size: NA
v_call: TRBV27
d_call: NA
j_call: TRBJ1-2
cdr3_length: 13
cdr3_nt: TGTGCCAGCAGTCGAACCGCAGGGGCTGGCTACACCTTC
cdr3_aa: CASSRTAGAGYTF